A single sample is the source of the 24 T cell receptor beta chains below, sequenced in a study of blood T cell repertoires in COVID-19 (TCRdb year 2020). To prepare the library, the immunoSEQ multiplex PCR assay was applied. Sourced from immuneACCESS, this table was stored by TCRdb with only in-frame sequences that have V and J called. A share of the clones is absent; for the studies checked, an unresolved V gene accounts for under half, and the remainder has no known explanation. This sample gives a few hundred thousand clones in total; 86% of them show up just once. Together, the top ten hold around 1.7% of the sample. The sequenced sample was PBMCs or T cells enriched from blood (not recorded which). The receptors were gathered from a man aged 35-49 years who had recovered from COVID-19.

In regard to this clone: One end of the junction fails to match germline, which may point to a read error. The chain carries TRBV7-6 and TRBJ2-7; possibly TRBD2 for D (5 bases). The CDR3 loop spans 13 amino acids. Germline CDR1 and CDR2: SGHVS and FNYEAQ. CDR3 sequence reads: CASSLFSEEERYF. DNA for the CDR3: TGTGCCAGCAGCTTATTCTCTGAGGAGGAGCGGTACTTC.

This chain links TRBV3-1 (or the pseudogene TRBV3-2) with TRBJ1-1; no clear D gene. Trimming left V 0 bases short and J 5 bases short, with 13 bases between. Germline lookup yields CDR1 LGHDT and CDR2 YNNKEL (reference sequence). This CDR3 is 15 amino acids long. As DNA, the CDR3 is TGTGCCAGCAGCCAAGATCCCGGTTCTAATACTGAAGCTTTCTTT. It codes for CASSQDPGSNTEAFF.

The rearrangement joins TRBV2 to TRBJ1-6, with 9 bases matching TRBD1. With V trimmed by 5 bases and J by 11 bases, 10 bases remained unmatched. The germline gives CDR1 SNHLY, CDR2 FYNNEI. The CDR3 covers 15 residues. The CDR3 nucleotides read TGTGCCAGCAGTTACCTACAGGGGGCAAAACCACCCCTCCACTTT. It codes for CASSYLQGAKPPLHF.

The chain is built from TRBV4-1 and TRBJ2-7; D perhaps matches TRBD1 (5 bases). Germline assignment: CDR1 MGHRA and CDR2 YSYEKL. Trimming shortened V by 11 bases and J by 3 bases, and 17 bases separated the two germline ends. CDR3 length: 13 residues. CDR3 DNA sequence: TGCGCCTGTAGCTTTGGGCAGGGCTACGAGCAGTACTTC. Translating it yields CACSFGQGYEQYF.

The chain combines TRBV20-1 with TRBJ2-7; 7 nucleotides match TRBD1. The V and J ends lost 3 bases and 0 bases, in that order; junction bases with no gene match: 5. Germline CDR1 DFQATT, CDR2 SNEGSKA (reference sequence). CDR3 length: 14 residues. For the CDR3, the DNA is TGCAGTGCTAGTAAACAGGGGAGCTCCTACGAGCAGTACTTC. Its translation is CSASKQGSSYEQYF.

This chain joins TRBV18 and TRBJ2-5; maybe TRBD1 (6 bases). Trimming took off 0 bases at V and 13 bases at J, with 15 bases between the two ends. The CDR3 contains 13 residues. From germline, CDR1 is KGHSH and CDR2 LQKENI. The CDR3 DNA is TGTGCCAGCTCACCACCAGGGACACCCCTATGGTACTTC. The encoded protein is CASSPPGTPLWYF.

This chain links TRBV5-4 with TRBJ2-1, with D unclear. Germline CDR1 reads SGHNT; CDR2 reads YYREEE (reference sequence). This CDR3 is built from 12 residues. Deletions cut 5 bases from V and 7 bases from J, with 10 bases between. The CDR3 DNA is TGTGCCAGCAGACGCCTGGAGAATGAGCAGTTCTTC. It translates to CASRRLENEQFF.

This clone showed up just a few times. DNA for the CDR3: TGTGCCAGCTTTGGACAGGGATCCTATGGCTACACCTTC. It specifies CASFGQGSYGYTF. The gene calls are TRBV27 and TRBJ1-2; TRBD1 aligns across 8 bases. This CDR3 is built from 13 residues. V lost 8 bases, J lost 4 bases, and 6 bases stayed unmatched. Germline V gene lookup returns CDR1 MNHEY and CDR2 SMNVEV (reference sequence).

The CDR3: CASSFPGMNTEAFF. The CDR3 nucleotides read TGTGCCAGCAGCTTCCCAGGGATGAACACTGAAGCTTTCTTT. J is TRBJ1-1 and V is TRBV5-4; TRBD1 is a possible D gene (5 bases). Germline V gives CDR1 SGHNT, CDR2 YYREEE (reference sequence). V was clipped by 2 bases and J by 0 bases, with 8 bases between them. This CDR3 spans 14 amino acids.

CDR3 sequence reads: CASSPFWAAKNIQYF. The CDR3 DNA reads TGTGCCAGCAGCCCCTTTTGGGCAGCCAAAAACATTCAGTACTTC. The V and J genes are TRBV11-2 and TRBJ2-4; D is unclear. Looked up from germline, CDR1 is SGHAT and CDR2 is FQNNGV. The CDR3 sequence is 15 residues long. V gave up 5 bases and J gave up 0 bases, with 11 bases separating them.

CDR3 in amino acids: CASSHDLRSSYNEQFF. CDR3 DNA: TGTGCCAGCAGCCACGACTTGCGGAGCTCCTACAATGAGCAGTTCTTC. The chain carries TRBV5-4 and TRBJ2-1, with D uncertain. Between the trimmed V and J ends, which lost 4 bases and 0 bases, there was a span of 14 bases. Looked up from germline, CDR1 is SGHNT and CDR2 is YYREEE (reference sequence). The CDR3 is 16 amino acids.

The rearrangement links TRBV28 to TRBJ2-2, with 10 bases fitting TRBD2. This CDR3 comprises 16 residues. CDR1 and CDR2 (germline): MDHEN, SYDVKM. With 2 bases clipped from V and 5 bases from J, the junction kept 5 bases outside the gene matches. The CDR3: CASSLVLAGETGELFF. CDR3 sequence (DNA): TGTGCCAGCAGTTTAGTCCTAGCGGGAGAAACCGGGGAGCTGTTTTTT.

This clone was recorded only once. In DNA form, the CDR3 reads TGTGCCAGCTCACCGAGAGAGACAGGGGGGGATTCTAATGAAAAACTGTTTTTT. Amino acid sequence: CASSPRETGGDSNEKLFF. This chain connects TRBV18 to TRBJ1-4; 9 bases match TRBD1. The CDR3 is 18 residues long. The germline gives CDR1 KGHSH, CDR2 LQKENI. V lost 3 bases to trimming and J lost 3 bases; unmatched junction nucleotides: 11.

This chain uses TRBV28 with TRBJ1-1; TRBD1 aligns across 8 bases. This CDR3 contains 17 residues. CDR1 and CDR2 (germline): MDHEN, SYDVKM. Trimming cost V 5 bases and J 2 bases; bases outside gene matches: 13. The CDR3 is CASSPPRDRSGNTEAFF. The CDR3 DNA follows: TGTGCCAGCAGTCCCCCGAGGGACAGGTCAGGCAACACTGAAGCTTTCTTT.

J is TRBJ2-1 and V is TRBV4-3; possible D gene TRBD1, 5 bases. The CDR3 consists of 16 residues. V was trimmed by 4 bases and J by 0 bases, leaving 13 bases between them. Germline V gene data show CDR1 as LGHNA and CDR2 as YSLEER. CDR3 sequence: CASSRAGPTSYNEQFF. The DNA of the CDR3 is TGCGCCAGCAGCCGGGCAGGGCCGACCTCCTACAATGAGCAGTTCTTC.

CDR3 sequence: CASGDFNNEQFF. Written as DNA, the CDR3 is TGTGCCTCGGGAGACTTTAACAATGAGCAGTTCTTC. The genes are TRBV10-3 and TRBJ2-1; D possibly corresponds to TRBD2 (6 bases). Deletions cut 11 bases from V and 5 bases from J, with 13 bases between. The CDR3 loop spans 12 amino acids. Germline V gives CDR1 ENHRY, CDR2 SYGVKD.

This chain connects TRBV27 to TRBJ2-5, with 7 bases fitting TRBD2. This CDR3 region has 13 residues. V dropped 3 bases and J dropped 5; count of bases not matched to a gene: 3. Germline assignment: CDR1 MNHEY and CDR2 SMNVEV (reference sequence). CDR3 nucleotide sequence: TGTGCCAGCAGTTTCTACGGGGGGGAGACCCAGTACTTC. Protein product: CASSFYGGETQYF.

This rearrangement joins TRBV27 to TRBJ2-7; D is unclear. The V gene lost 0 bases and the J gene lost 6 bases, with 9 bases spanning the gap. CDR1 is MNHEY and CDR2 is SMNVEV in the germline V gene (reference sequence). This CDR3 comprises 13 residues. The CDR3 DNA is TGTGCCAGCAGTTTATCGAATCAGATCGAGCAGTACTTC. Translating it yields CASSLSNQIEQYF.

This chain joins TRBV30 and TRBJ1-4, with 7 bases lining up with TRBD1. Germline lookup yields CDR1 GTSNPN and CDR2 SVGIG (reference sequence). This CDR3 region has 14 residues. V shed 5 bases, J shed 0 bases, and the junction held 3 bases outside the gene matches. For the CDR3, the DNA is TGTGCCTGGGGACAGGATGCAACTAATGAAAAACTGTTTTTT. Residues: CAWGQDATNEKLFF.

The chain is built from TRBV11-2 and TRBJ2-1; TRBD2 aligns across 12 bases. This CDR3 comprises 14 residues. With V trimmed by 5 bases and J by 7 bases, 3 bases remained unmatched. From germline, CDR1 is SGHAT and CDR2 FQNNGV. DNA for the CDR3: TGTGCCAGCAGCCCTAGCGGGAGGGATAATGAGCAGTTCTTC. This sequence encodes CASSPSGRDNEQFF.

V and J are TRBV11-2 and TRBJ1-4; TRBD1 aligns across 8 bases. Looked up from germline, CDR1 is SGHAT and CDR2 is FQNNGV. The CDR3 runs to 17 residues. The J segment lost 7 bases and the V segment lost 1 base, leaving 11 bases of the junction unmatched. CDR3 protein: CASSLVMSDRVGEKLFF. The CDR3 DNA is TGTGCCAGCAGCTTAGTGATGTCGGACAGGGTGGGTGAAAAACTGTTTTTT.

The chain employs TRBV21-1 and TRBJ1-4; TRBD1 is taken as the D call from the table, unchecked against the DNA. TRBV21-1 is given as a pseudogene. This CDR3 has 18 residues. The CDR3 loop reads CASSNNRDRGSTNEKLFF. The DNA for the CDR3 is TGTGCCAGCAGCAATAATCGAGACAGGGGTTCGACTAATGAAAAACTGTTTTTT.

This rearrangement joins TRBV27 to TRBJ2-7; 8 positions agree with TRBD2. The ends lost 3 bases at V and 0 bases at J; junction bases unmatched: 4. Germline CDR1 MNHEY, CDR2 SMNVEV (reference sequence). This CDR3 contains 15 residues. The CDR3 reads CASSFTSGSSYEQYF. CDR3 in DNA: TGTGCCAGCAGTTTCACTAGCGGCAGCTCCTACGAGCAGTACTTC.

This sequence joins TRBV23-1 and TRBJ1-5, with 8 bases that match TRBD1. TRBV23-1 counts as an open reading frame of uncertain function. The CDR3 spans 19 residues. V gave up 4 bases and J gave up 5 bases; unmatched junction bases: 19. The CDR3 region is CASSRSRQGRHSVDQPQHF. CDR3 sequence (DNA): TGCGCCAGCAGTCGCTCACGACAGGGGAGGCATTCGGTCGATCAGCCCCAGCATTTT.